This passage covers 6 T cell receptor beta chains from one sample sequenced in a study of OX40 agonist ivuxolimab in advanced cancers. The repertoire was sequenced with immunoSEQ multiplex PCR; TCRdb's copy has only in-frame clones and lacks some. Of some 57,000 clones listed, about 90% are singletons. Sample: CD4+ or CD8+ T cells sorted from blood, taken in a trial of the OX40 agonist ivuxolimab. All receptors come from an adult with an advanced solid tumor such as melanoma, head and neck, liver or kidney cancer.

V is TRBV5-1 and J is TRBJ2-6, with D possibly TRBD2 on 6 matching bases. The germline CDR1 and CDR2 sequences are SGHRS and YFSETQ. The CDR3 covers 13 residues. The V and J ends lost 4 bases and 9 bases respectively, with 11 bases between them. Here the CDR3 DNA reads TGCGCCAGCAGCGTCCCGGAGGGCAACGTCCTGACTTTC. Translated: CASSVPEGNVLTF.

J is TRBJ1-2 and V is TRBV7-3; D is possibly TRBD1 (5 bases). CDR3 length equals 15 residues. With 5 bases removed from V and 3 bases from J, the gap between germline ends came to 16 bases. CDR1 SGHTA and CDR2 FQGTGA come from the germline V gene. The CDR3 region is CASSPRIGGHYGYTF. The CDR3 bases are TGTGCCAGCAGCCCCCGGATCGGGGGTCACTATGGCTACACCTTC.

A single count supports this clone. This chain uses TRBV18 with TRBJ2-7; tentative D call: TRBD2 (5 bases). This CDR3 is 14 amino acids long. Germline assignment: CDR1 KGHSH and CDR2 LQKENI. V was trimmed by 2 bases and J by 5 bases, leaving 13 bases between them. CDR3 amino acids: CASSPSTTGDEQYF. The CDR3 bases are TGTGCCAGCTCACCATCAACGACCGGGGACGAGCAGTACTTC.

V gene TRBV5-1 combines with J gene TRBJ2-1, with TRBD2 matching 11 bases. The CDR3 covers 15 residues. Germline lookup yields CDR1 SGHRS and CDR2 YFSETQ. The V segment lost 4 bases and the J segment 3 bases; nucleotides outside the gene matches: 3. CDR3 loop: CASSTGTSGYNEQFF. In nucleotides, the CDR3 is TGCGCCAGCAGCACTGGGACTAGCGGCTACAATGAGCAGTTCTTC.

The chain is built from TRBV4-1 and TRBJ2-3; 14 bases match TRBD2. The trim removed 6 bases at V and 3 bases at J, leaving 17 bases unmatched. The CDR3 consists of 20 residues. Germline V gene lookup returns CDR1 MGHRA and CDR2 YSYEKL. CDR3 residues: CASRPPPTSGRAGGTDTQYF. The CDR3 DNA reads TGCGCCAGCAGACCTCCCCCGACTAGCGGGAGGGCCGGGGGGACAGATACGCAGTATTTT.

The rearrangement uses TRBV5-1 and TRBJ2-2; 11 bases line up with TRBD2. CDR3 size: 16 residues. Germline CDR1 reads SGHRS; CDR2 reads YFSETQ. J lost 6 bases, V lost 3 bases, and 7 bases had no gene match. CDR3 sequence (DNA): TGCGCCAGCAGCTCCCTAGCGGGAGGCCTTTCCGGGGAGCTGTTTTTT. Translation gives CASSSLAGGLSGELFF.